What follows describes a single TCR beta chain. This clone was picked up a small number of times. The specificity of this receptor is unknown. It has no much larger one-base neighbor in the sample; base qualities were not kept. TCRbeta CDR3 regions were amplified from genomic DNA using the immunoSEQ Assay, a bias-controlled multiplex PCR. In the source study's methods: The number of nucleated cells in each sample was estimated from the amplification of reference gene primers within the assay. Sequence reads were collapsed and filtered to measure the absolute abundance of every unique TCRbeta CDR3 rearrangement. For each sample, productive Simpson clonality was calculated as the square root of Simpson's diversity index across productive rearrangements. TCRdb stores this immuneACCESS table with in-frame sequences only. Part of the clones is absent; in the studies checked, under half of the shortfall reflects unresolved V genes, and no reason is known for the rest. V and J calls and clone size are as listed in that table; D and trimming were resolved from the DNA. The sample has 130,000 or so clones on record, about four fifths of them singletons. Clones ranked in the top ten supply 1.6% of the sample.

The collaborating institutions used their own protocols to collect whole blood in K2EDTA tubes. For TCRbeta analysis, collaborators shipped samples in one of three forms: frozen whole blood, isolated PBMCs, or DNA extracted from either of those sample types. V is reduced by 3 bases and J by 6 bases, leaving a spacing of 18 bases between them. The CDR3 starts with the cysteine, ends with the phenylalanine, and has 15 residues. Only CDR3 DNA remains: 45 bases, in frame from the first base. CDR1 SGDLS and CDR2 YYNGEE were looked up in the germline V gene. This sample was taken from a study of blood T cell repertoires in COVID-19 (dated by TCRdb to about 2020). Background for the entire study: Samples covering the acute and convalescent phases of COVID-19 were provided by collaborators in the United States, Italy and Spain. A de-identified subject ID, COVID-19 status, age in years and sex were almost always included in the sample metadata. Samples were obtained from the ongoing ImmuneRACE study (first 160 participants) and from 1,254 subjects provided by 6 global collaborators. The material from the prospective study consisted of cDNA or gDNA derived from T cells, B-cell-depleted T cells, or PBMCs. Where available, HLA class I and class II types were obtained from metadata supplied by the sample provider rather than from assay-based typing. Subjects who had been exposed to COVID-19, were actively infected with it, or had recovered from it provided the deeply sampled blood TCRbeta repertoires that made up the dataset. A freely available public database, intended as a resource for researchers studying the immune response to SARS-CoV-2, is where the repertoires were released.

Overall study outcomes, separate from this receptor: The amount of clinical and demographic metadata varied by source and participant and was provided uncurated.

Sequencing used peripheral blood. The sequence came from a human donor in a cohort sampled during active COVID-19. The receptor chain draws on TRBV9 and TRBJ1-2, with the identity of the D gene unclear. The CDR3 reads CASSAIYVKRDGYTF. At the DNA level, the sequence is TGTGCCAGCAGCGCAATCTACGTTAAACGAGATGGCTACACCTTC.